The subject of this entry is one T cell receptor (beta chain). Its antigen is unknown. Some clones are missing from TCRdb's copy, which holds only in-frame ones; the method was immunoSEQ multiplex PCR. The table includes about 59,000 clones, 91% detected once. The source of the sample is a study of T cells in localized non-small cell lung cancer. Broader study findings: Across samples, adjacent lung featured a median roughly 62 of the top 100 tumor clones. Of the tissues analyzed, uninvolved adjacent lung showed maximal T cell clonality, greater than tumor. Blood T cell density predicted longer survival; adjacent-lung clonality, shorter.

The CDR3 is made up of 16 amino acids. This clonotype originated in a man aged 40-75 years with stage I lung adenocarcinoma. Sequencing used peripheral blood, obtained before any cancer treatment. The V call is TRBV21-1, the J call TRBJ2-3. TRBV21-1 constitutes a pseudogene. This CDR3 reads CASSKDGADRTDTQYF. The CDR3 region has the DNA TGTGCCAGCAGCAAAGACGGGGCAGACCGCACAGATACGCAGTATTTT.